This is a list of T cell receptor beta chains from one sample in a study of blood T cell repertoires in COVID-19. Libraries were prepared by immunoSEQ multiplex PCR; TCRdb keeps only in-frame clonotypes and omits some of them. The sample records about 71,000 clones, about 86% being singletons. Material: peripheral blood. The receptors were sampled from a man in his forties or fifties with active COVID-19. Each CDR3 is given with its conserved first and last residue.

J: TRBJ2-1
V: TRBV6-6
CDR3: CASSAGLAGGNEQFF

J: TRBJ1-2
V: TRBV5-4
CDR3: CASSLDREGYGYTF

J: TRBJ2-3
V: TRBV10-1
CDR3: CASSESWLAGRDTQYF

J: TRBJ2-1
V: TRBV5-6
CDR3: CASSEVLGTGYYNEQFF

J: TRBJ1-1
V: TRBV6-2/TRBV6-3
CDR3: CASSYRGGLTEAFF

J: TRBJ1-1
V: TRBV11-2
CDR3: CASSPLTGIPEAFF

J: TRBJ2-6
V: TRBV6-6
CDR3: CASSRSDPRTVGANVLTF

J: TRBJ2-5
V: TRBV6-5
CDR3: CASAPQGFSQETQYF

J: TRBJ2-7
V: TRBV5-5
CDR3: CASGDRNLYEQYF

J: TRBJ1-1
V: TRBV29-1
CDR3: CSVDAIGVDTEAFF

J: TRBJ1-3
V: TRBV6-5
CDR3: CASRVQSGNTIYF

J: TRBJ2-6
V: TRBV7-8
CDR3: CASRVNRRSGANVLTF

J: TRBJ2-3
V: TRBV18
CDR3: CASSTRGQGAGDTQYF

J: TRBJ2-2
V: TRBV30
CDR3: CAWGEGGTSAGELFF

J: TRBJ1-4
V: TRBV14
CDR3: CASSDGTNNEKLFF

J: TRBJ1-1
V: TRBV19
CDR3: CASTIGHLNTEAFF

J: TRBJ2-1
V: TRBV24-1
CDR3: CATSFSEYSGINEQFF

J: TRBJ2-3
V: TRBV2
CDR3: CASTQRGGTDTQYF

J: TRBJ2-1
V: TRBV24-1
CDR3: CATSDAGTGSYNEQFF

J: TRBJ1-1
V: TRBV9
CDR3: CASSVAPSMNTEAFF

J: TRBJ1-6
V: TRBV14
CDR3: CASSPTGFNNSPLHF

J: TRBJ2-7
V: TRBV6-1
CDR3: CASSEARTAYEQYF

J: TRBJ1-1
V: TRBV14
CDR3: CASSQEFAGAEAFF

J: TRBJ2-7
V: TRBV19
CDR3: CASSIQQGNEQYF

J: TRBJ1-2
V: TRBV5-1
CDR3: CASSSPSPGGYTF

J: TRBJ2-1
V: TRBV12-3/TRBV12-4
CDR3: CASSRGAEQFF

J: TRBJ2-2
V: TRBV29-1
CDR3: CSVEDLRGSGELFF

J: TRBJ2-6
V: TRBV6-5
CDR3: CASGLTVSGANVLTF

J: TRBJ2-3
V: TRBV9
CDR3: CASSPAVTGGRTDTQYF

J: TRBJ1-2
V: TRBV4-1
CDR3: CASSQEYRINYGYTF

J: TRBJ2-7
V: TRBV6-1
CDR3: CASSGITAGGPHEQYF

J: TRBJ1-3
V: TRBV25-1
CDR3: CASSELGQAGNTIYF

J: TRBJ1-3
V: TRBV11-3
CDR3: CASSPGSGAGGTIYF

J: TRBJ2-1
V: TRBV7-9
CDR3: CASSSPGTANNEQFF

J: TRBJ2-3
V: TRBV27
CDR3: CASSSTGTNTQYF

J: TRBJ1-2
V: TRBV19
CDR3: CASSRTGAGGYTF

J: TRBJ2-1
V: TRBV3-1/TRBV3-2
CDR3: CASSPERERVEQFF

J: TRBJ1-1
V: TRBV20-1
CDR3: CSASGGFEAFF

J: TRBJ1-2
V: TRBV7-9
CDR3: CASSLAAVDGYTF

J: TRBJ1-2
V: TRBV6-6
CDR3: CASSGMGRNYGYTF

J: TRBJ2-3
V: TRBV19
CDR3: CASSIALTAGSSTDTQYF

J: TRBJ1-5
V: TRBV7-8
CDR3: CASSLRGLNQPQHF

J: TRBJ2-3
V: TRBV10-2
CDR3: CASGRAGGTDTQYF

J: TRBJ2-3
V: TRBV11-3
CDR3: CASSPRLIGKSDTQYF

J: TRBJ2-3
V: TRBV5-1
CDR3: CASSLGLPSTDTQYF

J: TRBJ2-1
V: TRBV6-2/TRBV6-3
CDR3: CASSYSGRGTWDEQFF

J: TRBJ1-1
V: TRBV6-6
CDR3: CASSYLEGTEAFF

J: TRBJ2-1
V: TRBV7-8
CDR3: CASRLVSSPVDEQFF

J: TRBJ2-7
V: TRBV4-2
CDR3: CASSQATSNVNEQYF

J: TRBJ1-1
V: TRBV14
CDR3: CASSQDLGRVNTEAFF

J: TRBJ2-1
V: TRBV11-2
CDR3: CASSRIGTGNDNEQFF

J: TRBJ2-5
V: TRBV12-3/TRBV12-4
CDR3: CASSSTPLASQYF

J: TRBJ1-5
V: TRBV4-1
CDR3: CASSQITGNQPQHF

J: TRBJ1-6
V: TRBV6-5
CDR3: CASHFRVFNSPLHF